This is a list of T cell receptor beta chains from one sample in a study of T cell repertoires in cytomegalovirus infection. TCRdb recomputed calls from the reads with MiXCR, one row per CDR3 protein. The table shows approximately 290,000 distinct CDR3 sequences, with more than 20% occurring only once. The sequenced material came from PBMCs. These receptor sequences come from a human donor in good health (CMV status not recorded). Some clones in this sample may be carry-over from other donors' samples. The CDR3 runs from the conserved cysteine through the conserved F or W. D genes are given only for firm matches. Rows may omit the clone size; those that give it use once, few, many or a size class.

V,D,J,size,DNA,CDR3
TRBV28,TRBD1,TRBJ1-6,NA,TGTGCCAGCAGCCCTTGGGGGACAGGGTTAGGGAGTAATTCACCCCTCCACTTT,CASSPWGTGLGSNSPLHF
TRBV7-2,TRBD2,TRBJ2-3,many,TGTGCCAGCAGCTTAGCGCCGGTTTCCTCCCTAGCGGACTCCACGCGCAGGGATACGCAGTATTTT,CASSLAPVSSLADSTRRDTQYF
TRBV29-1,TRBD1,TRBJ2-2,NA,TGCAGCGTGGACAGGGGGAAAACCGGGGAGCTGTTTTTT,CSVDRGKTGELFF
TRBV7-2,NA,TRBJ2-7,many,TGTGCCAGCAGCCAATTAGGGTACGAGCAGTACTTC,CASSQLGYEQYF
TRBV29-1,NA,TRBJ2-1,many,TGCAGCGTTGACAGGGGAACCTACAATGAGCAGTTCTTC,CSVDRGTYNEQFF
TRBV2,NA,TRBJ1-1,few,TGTGCCAGCAGGAAGACAGACGTGGGGTTAACTGAAGCTTTCTTT,CASRKTDVGLTEAFF
TRBV19,TRBD2,TRBJ2-4,NA,TGTGCCAGTAGTATTGGGCTAGCGGGAGGGGGGAGGGGGCGGGTCATTCAGTACTTC,CASSIGLAGGGRGRVIQYF
TRBV7-2,NA,TRBJ2-5,many,TGTGCCAGCAGCTCTCGGGAGACCCAGTACTTC,CASSSRETQYF
TRBV10-3,NA,TRBJ2-4,few,TGTGCCATCAGTGACGCGCGGGACGGATTAAACATTCAGTACTTC,CAISDARDGLNIQYF
TRBV7-6,TRBD2,TRBJ2-2,many,TGTGCCAGCAGCGTTCCTAGCGGGGGGGCCTTCGGGGAGCTGTTTTTT,CASSVPSGGAFGELFF
TRBV15,NA,TRBJ1-6,NA,TGTGCCACCAGCAGAGTAACAGCAAGAAATTCACCCCTCCACTTT,CATSRVTARNSPLHF
TRBV3-1,NA,TRBJ1-6,NA,TGTGCCAGCAGCCAAGATGCAGTCTTATATAATTCACCCCTCCACTTT,CASSQDAVLYNSPLHF
TRBV7-2,NA,TRBJ2-1,many,TGTGCCAGCCGCCCATCATGGACCCTACAAAATGAGCAGTTCTTC,CASRPSWTLQNEQFF
TRBV7-2,TRBD2,TRBJ2-7,many,TGTGCCAGCAGCTTCGGGACTAGCGGGGGCAAGCAGTACTTC,CASSFGTSGGKQYF
TRBV3-1,NA,TRBJ2-1,NA,TGTGCCAGCAGCCAGCGATCAGAGGCCAATGAGCAGTTCTTC,CASSQRSEANEQFF
TRBV7-2,TRBD2,TRBJ2-5,NA,TGTGCCAGCAGCCTTATAGCGGGAGGGGGAGGGACCCAGTACTTC,CASSLIAGGGGTQYF
TRBV6-1,NA,TRBJ2-3,few,TGTGCCAGCAGTGAGTTTGTCCGCACAGATACGCAGTATTTT,CASSEFVRTDTQYF
TRBV11-2,NA,TRBJ2-1,NA,TGTGCCAGCAGCTTTAGCACCCACAATGAGCAGTTCTTC,CASSFSTHNEQFF
TRBV20-1,TRBD2,TRBJ2-7,NA,TGCAGTGCTAACCTAGCGGGAGTGGGCGAGCAGTACTTC,CSANLAGVGEQYF
TRBV12-3/TRBV12-4,NA,TRBJ1-2,few,TGTGCCAGCACCCTCCTCGTTAACTATGGCTACACCTTC,CASTLLVNYGYTF
TRBV2,NA,TRBJ1-1,few,TGTGCCAGCAGTCTGGGGTTTACTGAAGCTTTCTTT,CASSLGFTEAFF
TRBV5-1,TRBD1,TRBJ2-5,NA,TGCGCCAGCAGCCCGGGGGACAGGGGCCAAGAGACCCAGTACTTC,CASSPGDRGQETQYF
TRBV18,NA,TRBJ2-5,few,TGTGCCAGCTCACCCGAGGGTCTGTCCCAAGAGACCCAGTACTTC,CASSPEGLSQETQYF
TRBV28,TRBD1,TRBJ2-7,few,TGTGCCAGCCAGAAACAGGGGGCCGGGTACGAGCAGTACTTC,CASQKQGAGYEQYF
TRBV7-2,NA,TRBJ2-5,medium-sized,TGTGCCAGCAGCTCCTCCCCAGGGGATGAAGAGACCCAGTACTTC,CASSSSPGDEETQYF
TRBV11-2,NA,TRBJ1-6,NA,TGTGCCAGCAGCCAGGGGATGAATAATTCACCCCTCCACTTT,CASSQGMNNSPLHF
TRBV3-1,NA,TRBJ2-7,NA,TGTGCCAGCAGCCAAGGCAAGCTCGAGCAGTACTTC,CASSQGKLEQYF
TRBV6-2/TRBV6-3,NA,TRBJ1-5,few,TGTGCCAGCTCCGGACGGAAGGGTCTACATAGCAATCAGCCCCAGCATTTT,CASSGRKGLHSNQPQHF
TRBV20-1,NA,TRBJ1-5,NA,TGCAGTGCTAAAAGGACAGTCAATCAGCCCCAGCATTTT,CSAKRTVNQPQHF
TRBV13,TRBD1,TRBJ2-1,few,TGTGCCAGCAGCCACAGGGGTCCTAACAATGAGCAGTTCTTC,CASSHRGPNNEQFF
TRBV18,NA,TRBJ1-1,few,TGTGCCAGCTCACCACCGGGGACTGAAGCTTTCTTT,CASSPPGTEAFF
TRBV11-2,NA,TRBJ2-2,many,TGTGCCAGCAGCTTGGCGGGGCCCCTGTCCGGGGAGCTGTTTTTT,CASSLAGPLSGELFF
TRBV7-8,NA,TRBJ2-5,many,TGTGCCAGCAGCTACCAGTGGGAGACCCAGTACTTC,CASSYQWETQYF
TRBV12-3/TRBV12-4,NA,TRBJ2-5,NA,TGTGCCAGCACCTGGTCGCGCCAAGAGACCCAGTACTTC,CASTWSRQETQYF
TRBV6-2/TRBV6-3,TRBD2,TRBJ2-1,few,TGTGCCACTCTTCCTAGCGGACCCTACAATGAGCAGTTCTTC,CATLPSGPYNEQFF
TRBV10-2,TRBD2,TRBJ2-1,few,TGCGCCAGCAGTGACCCGGGACTAGCAGACAATGAGCAGTTCTTC,CASSDPGLADNEQFF
TRBV20-1,NA,TRBJ2-7,few,TGCAGTGCTAGAGAAGGTAGCGGCGACTACGAGCAGTACTTC,CSAREGSGDYEQYF
TRBV7-9,NA,TRBJ2-5,many,TGTGCCAGCAGCTTAGTACACTTCCAGCCAGAAGAGACCCAGTACTTC,CASSLVHFQPEETQYF
TRBV7-2,TRBD1,TRBJ1-1,many,TGTGCCAGCAGCTTGGACAGGCAGGGGGGTGAAGCTTTCTTT,CASSLDRQGGEAFF
TRBV6-2/TRBV6-3,TRBD1,TRBJ1-6,NA,TGTGCCAGCAGAAGGGGACAGCGGTATAATTCACCCCTCCACTTT,CASRRGQRYNSPLHF
TRBV7-9,NA,TRBJ2-1,many,TGTGCCTCTTCGGGCGGGATCACTTTCAATGAGCAGTTCTTC,CASSGGITFNEQFF
TRBV6-5,NA,TRBJ2-5,NA,TGTGCCAGCAGTTACGGCAGGGCCCGGGGGACCCAGTACTTC,CASSYGRARGTQYF
TRBV6-2/TRBV6-3,NA,TRBJ2-1,NA,TGTGCCAGCAGTTACTCTTTCGGGACCGAGCAGTTCTTC,CASSYSFGTEQFF
TRBV4-3,TRBD2,TRBJ2-7,NA,TGCGCCAGCAGCCCCGGACTAGCGGGAGAATACGAGCAGTACTTC,CASSPGLAGEYEQYF
TRBV12-3/TRBV12-4,TRBD2,TRBJ2-1,many,TGTGCCAGCAGTTTACGGGGGGGGCAGAAAAACAATGAGCAGTTCTTC,CASSLRGGQKNNEQFF
TRBV25-1,TRBD2,TRBJ2-1,few,TGTGCCAGCAGTGAAAAGTGGGGACTACAAAATGAGCAGTTCTTC,CASSEKWGLQNEQFF
TRBV7-3,NA,TRBJ2-3,few,TGTGCCAGCAGCTTAACCGGCCCGCGGGACACAGATACGCAGTATTTT,CASSLTGPRDTDTQYF
TRBV2,TRBD2,TRBJ2-7,NA,TGTGCCAGCAGAGCGACCGGGACTAGTAGTGGGGCTACCTACGAGCAGTACTTC,CASRATGTSSGATYEQYF
TRBV20-1,NA,TRBJ1-2,NA,TGTCTACCCGGGCTTGGCTACACCTTC,CLPGLGYTF
TRBV7-8,NA,TRBJ2-3,many,TGTGCCAGCAGCTCGGGACCGGGAGCAGATACGCAGTATTTT,CASSSGPGADTQYF
TRBV18,NA,TRBJ1-5,NA,TGTGCCAGCTCACCAACGCCGGTTAGCAATCAGCCCCAGCATTTT,CASSPTPVSNQPQHF
TRBV7-3,NA,TRBJ2-3,NA,TGTGCCAGCAGCTTATGGACTATTCCGGAAGATACGCAGTATTTT,CASSLWTIPEDTQYF
TRBV29-1,TRBD2,TRBJ2-5,NA,TGCAGCGGGCGACTAGCGGGGGGTAGAGAGACCCAGTACTTC,CSGRLAGGRETQYF